This T cell receptor beta chain appears in the sequencing data of a study of blood T cell repertoires in COVID-19. In the study overall: From the United States, Italy and Spain came samples of acute and convalescent COVID-19. Nucleic acid was either cDNA or gDNA, and it came from T cells, B-cell-depleted T cells, or PBMCs.

Trimming pared 2 bases from V and 0 bases from J, leaving 11 bases between. Germline CDR1 reads MNHNS; CDR2 reads SASEGT. This CDR3 has 16 residues. How the authors handled the data: For nucleated cells, counts were estimated from reference gene primer amplification. Produced via immunoSEQ multiplex PCR; TCRdb's table is partial and in-frame only. V, J and clone size derive from that table, while D and trimming were established from the DNA sequence. The table has 100,000 to 120,000 clones, about 90% seen once. The chain carries TRBV6-1 and TRBJ1-3; TRBD1 is a possible D gene (5 bases). The receptor was isolated from a human donor in a cohort sampled during active COVID-19. The sample taken for sequencing was peripheral blood. For the CDR3, the DNA is TGTGCCAGCAGTGAACGACAGACTTACTCTGGAAACACCATATATTTT. Translated: CASSERQTYSGNTIYF.